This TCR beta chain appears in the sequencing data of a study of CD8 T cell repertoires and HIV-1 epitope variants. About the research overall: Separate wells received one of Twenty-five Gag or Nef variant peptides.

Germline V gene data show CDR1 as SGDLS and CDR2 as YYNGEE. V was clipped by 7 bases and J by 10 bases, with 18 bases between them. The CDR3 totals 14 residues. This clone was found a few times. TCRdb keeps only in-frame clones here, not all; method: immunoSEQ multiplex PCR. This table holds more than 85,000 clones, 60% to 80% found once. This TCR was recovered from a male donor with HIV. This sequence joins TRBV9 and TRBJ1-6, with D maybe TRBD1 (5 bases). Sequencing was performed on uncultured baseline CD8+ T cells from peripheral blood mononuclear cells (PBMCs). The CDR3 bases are TGTGCCAGCGGGGCCCCCACAGCTGGATCACCCCTCCACTTT. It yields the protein CASGAPTAGSPLHF.